This TCR beta chain was sequenced in a study of CD8 T cells in Susac syndrome. General observations from the study: Where Susac syndrome CD4+ T cell repertoires were concerned, no clonal expansion was evident.

With random hexamers, 0.5 to 1 ug RNA was reverse transcribed. TCRdb re-called the immunoSEQ multiplex PCR reads with MiXCR, one entry per CDR3 protein. The table records 80,000 or so distinct CDR3 sequences, 85% to 95% of them present only once. TCR beta from blood CD8+ and CD4+ T cells was sequenced. With respect to this clonotype: No antigen is known for it.

The sequence was obtained from a human donor with Susac syndrome. Sequenced input: CD4+ T cells from PBMCs.

Here the CDR3 reads CASSKNRGRQPQHF. CDR3 DNA sequence: TGTGCCAGCAGTAAAAACAGGGGACGTCAGCCCCAGCATTTT. The V call is TRBV12-3 or TRBV12-4, the J call TRBJ1-5; 7 positions agree with TRBD1. With 5 bases clipped from V and 6 bases from J, the junction kept 7 bases outside the gene matches. The CDR3 has 14 residues.